Listed below are T cell receptor beta chains from one sample, sequenced in a study of regulatory T cells in long-lasting Graves disease. Via MiXCR, TCRdb re-called the multiplex PCR reads, giving one row per CDR3 protein. Of about 400,000 distinct CDR3 sequences listed, less than 25% were seen once; the top ten hold roughly 20%. Specimen: peripheral blood mononuclear cells (PBMCs), collected when the disease was refractory, from a patient treated with antithyroid drugs. The source of these receptors is a female donor with Graves disease. Both conserved end residues are part of each CDR3. The order of the fields is clone size, V gene, J gene, D gene, CDR3 DNA, CDR3 protein. The D gene is left open where the match is weak. Not all rows give a size; the values are once, few, many and, for expanded clones, a class.

>many|TRBV2|TRBJ1-5|.
TGTGCCAGCAGCGGGGGGGTCTTACAGCCCCAGCATTTT
CASSGGVLQPQHF
>.|TRBV11-1|TRBJ1-2|TRBD1
TGTGCCAGCAGCCGTTCCGGGACAGGGGGCGGTGGCTACACCTTC
CASSRSGTGGGGYTF
>many|TRBV7-2|TRBJ2-5|.
TGTGCCAGCAGCTTAGTTCAAGAGACCCAGTACTTC
CASSLVQETQYF
>.|TRBV9|TRBJ2-7|.
TGTGCCAGCAGCGTCAGGGGCGGGGCAGACTACGAGCAGTACTTC
CASSVRGGADYEQYF
>many|TRBV20-1|TRBJ1-4|.
TGCAGTGCCATAACAGGGACCTCTGAAAAACTGTTTTTT
CSAITGTSEKLFF
>.|TRBV19|TRBJ2-7|.
TGTGCCAGTATGGGGGGCAACTACGAGCAGTACTTC
CASMGGNYEQYF
>.|TRBV29-1|TRBJ2-7|.
TGCAGCGTTGGGGAGCAATACGAGCAGTACTTC
CSVGEQYEQYF
>.|TRBV19|TRBJ1-5|TRBD1
TGTGCCAGTAGTATTTTTGGGACAGAGTATCAGCCCCAGCATTTT
CASSIFGTEYQPQHF
>few|TRBV11-3|TRBJ2-7|TRBD1
TGTGCCAGCAGCTCAGGGACAGCAGGCGAGCAGTACTTC
CASSSGTAGEQYF
>many|TRBV6-5|TRBJ1-6|.
TGTGCCAGCAGTTACTACGGGCCCGTTGCGGAAGGTTCACCCCTCCACTTT
CASSYYGPVAEGSPLHF
>many|TRBV7-9|TRBJ1-1|.
TGTGCCAGCAGCTTAAACACGGCTGAAGCTTTCTTT
CASSLNTAEAFF
>.|TRBV7-2|TRBJ2-3|TRBD2
TGTGCCAGCAGTCTTACTAGCGGGAGTTTCGATACGCAGTATTTT
CASSLTSGSFDTQYF
>.|TRBV10-3|TRBJ1-3|.
TGTGCCATCAGTGAGCCTGACAGTCGCTCTGGAAACACCATATATTTT
CAISEPDSRSGNTIYF
>many|TRBV3-1|TRBJ2-5|.
TGTGCCAGCAGCCAAGATGGGTTGCGGGAGACCCAGTACTTC
CASSQDGLRETQYF
>.|TRBV5-1|TRBJ1-6|TRBD1
TGCGCCAGCAGCCCGGACGCGGCAGGGGGGCCACCCCTCCACTTT
CASSPDAAGGPPLHF
>many|TRBV6-1|TRBJ2-5|.
TGTGCCAGCAGACGGGGTTCTGTAGGGGAGACCCAGTACTTC
CASRRGSVGETQYF